This record concerns one T cell receptor beta chain sequence. This specimen comes from a study of identical twins. Germline V lookup: CDR1 SGHNT, CDR2 YYREEE (reference sequence). V was cut by 3 bases and J by 8 bases, with 10 bases left in between. The CDR3 covers 12 residues. A single record per CDR3 protein comes from TCRdb applying MiXCR to the 5' RACE reads. Of hundreds of thousands of distinct CDR3 sequences listed, 9% to 15% are singletons. The same sample was also used in a study of yellow fever vaccine responses in identical twins. As that study records: A vaccine T cell response that seemed partly convergent and partly personalized was reported in twins.

The V gene is TRBV5-4, the J gene TRBJ2-3, with D possibly TRBD1 on 6 matching bases. The receptor was isolated from a woman in her late teens or twenties in good health. The sample was PBMCs. The CDR3 protein is CASSSEGGTQYF. CDR3 DNA: TGTGCCAGCAGCTCGGAAGGGGGTACGCAGTATTTT.